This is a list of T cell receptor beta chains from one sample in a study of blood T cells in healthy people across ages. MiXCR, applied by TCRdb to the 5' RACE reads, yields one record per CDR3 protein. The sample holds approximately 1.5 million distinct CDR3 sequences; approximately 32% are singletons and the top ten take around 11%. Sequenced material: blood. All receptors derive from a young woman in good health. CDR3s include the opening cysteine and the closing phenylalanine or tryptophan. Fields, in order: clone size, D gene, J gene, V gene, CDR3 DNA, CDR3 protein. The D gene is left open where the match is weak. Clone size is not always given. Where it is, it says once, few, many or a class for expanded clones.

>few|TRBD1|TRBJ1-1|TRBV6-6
TGTGCCAGCAGTTGCGCCGGGACAGGGTGCGAAGCTTTCTTT
CASSCAGTGCEAFF
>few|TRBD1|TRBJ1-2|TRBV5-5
TGTGCCAGCAGCCGGGACAGGGGTAACCTTGCCCCCCACTATGGCTACACCTTC
CASSRDRGNLAPHYGYTF
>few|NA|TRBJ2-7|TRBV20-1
TGCAGTGCTAGCAAGACAGTCCAGAGCTCCTACGAGCAGTACTTC
CSASKTVQSSYEQYF
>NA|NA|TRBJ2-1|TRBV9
TGTGCCAGCGTAGAAGTCAGTGAGCAGTTCTTC
CASVEVSEQFF
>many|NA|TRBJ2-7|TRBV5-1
TGCGCCAGCAGCGGGGCAGGAAACGAGCAGTACTTC
CASSGAGNEQYF
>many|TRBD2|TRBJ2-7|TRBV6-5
TGTGCCAGCAGGACGACTGGACTAGCGGGGTTCTACGAGCAGTACTTC
CASRTTGLAGFYEQYF
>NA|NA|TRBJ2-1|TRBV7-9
TGTGCCAGCAGCCAAGGGGGTTCGGGGGGTGAGCAGTTCTTC
CASSQGGSGGEQFF
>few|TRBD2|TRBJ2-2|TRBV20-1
TGCAGTGCTAGTCGCGGGAGTAGCACCGGGGAGCTGTTTTTT
CSASRGSSTGELFF
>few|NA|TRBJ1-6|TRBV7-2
TGTGCCAGCAGCTTTGGGGAGTCCTCACCCCTCCACTTT
CASSFGESSPLHF
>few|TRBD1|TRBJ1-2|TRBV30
TGTGCCTGGAGCAAGACAGGGACTGGCTACACCTTC
CAWSKTGTGYTF
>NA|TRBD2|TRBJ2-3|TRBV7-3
TGTGCCAGCAGCTTGCCGGGACTAGCGGCCATCACAGATACGCAGTATTTT
CASSLPGLAAITDTQYF
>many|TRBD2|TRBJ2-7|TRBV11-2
TGTGCCAGCAGCTCCCTTCGACTAGCGGGAGGAGTTCCCCACGAGCAGTACTTC
CASSSLRLAGGVPHEQYF
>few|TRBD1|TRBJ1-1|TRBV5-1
TGCGCCAGCAGCTATTACAGGGGACGGGCTGAAGCTTTCTTT
CASSYYRGRAEAFF
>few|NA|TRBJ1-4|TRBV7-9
TGTGCCAGCAGCTTAGATCTCTCGACTAATGAAAAACTGTTTTTT
CASSLDLSTNEKLFF
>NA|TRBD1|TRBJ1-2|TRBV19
TGTGCCAGTAGTGCGGACAGGAGCCCTTACGATGGCTACACCTTC
CASSADRSPYDGYTF
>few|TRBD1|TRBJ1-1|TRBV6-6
TGTGCCAGCAGTTACTCGGGACAGGGGAACACTGAAGCTTTCTTT
CASSYSGQGNTEAFF
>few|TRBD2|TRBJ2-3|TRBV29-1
TGCAGCGTTGAAGGCGGGAGCCCTGTATACATAGATACGCAGTATTTT
CSVEGGSPVYIDTQYF
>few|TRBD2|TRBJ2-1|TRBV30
TGTGCCTGGAGTGTGAGCGGGACGATAACCTACAATGAGCAGTTCTTC
CAWSVSGTITYNEQFF
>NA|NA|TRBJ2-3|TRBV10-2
TGCGCCAGCTGGGATCCAGGGGAGTTTGAGCAGTATACGCAGTATTTT
CASWDPGEFEQYTQYF
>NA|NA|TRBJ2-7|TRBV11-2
TGTGCCAGCAGAGGGATCCGGGACATAGCCTACGAGCAGTACTTC
CASRGIRDIAYEQYF
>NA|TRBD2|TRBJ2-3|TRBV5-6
TGTGCCAGCAGCTTGAGGGGACTAGCGGGCCTCAGAGCGATGACAGATACGCAGTATTTT
CASSLRGLAGLRAMTDTQYF
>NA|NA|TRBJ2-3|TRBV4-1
TGCGCCAGCAGCCAAGGAGCACTAGTGATCACAGATACGCAGTATTTT
CASSQGALVITDTQYF
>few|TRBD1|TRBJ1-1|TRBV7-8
TGTGCCAGCAGCTTAGTAGGGACAGCGAACACTGAAGCTTTCTTT
CASSLVGTANTEAFF
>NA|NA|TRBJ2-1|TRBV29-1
TGCAGCGTTGACATCCGCGGGGCTAACAATGAGCAGTTCTTC
CSVDIRGANNEQFF
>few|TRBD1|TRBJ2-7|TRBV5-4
TGTGCCAGCAGCAAGACAGGGGAGAACTACGAGCAGTACTTC
CASSKTGENYEQYF
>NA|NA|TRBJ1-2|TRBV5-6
TGTGCCAGCAGCTCAGGGCGGAGGGCCCTTGGCTACACCTTC
CASSSGRRALGYTF
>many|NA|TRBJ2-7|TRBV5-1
TGCGCCAGCAGCTTGGAACGGGGGAGTTCCTACGAGCAGTACTTC
CASSLERGSSYEQYF
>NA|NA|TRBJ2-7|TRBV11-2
TGTGCCAGCAGCTTAGGGGGCCTGTATGTGGAGCAGTACTTC
CASSLGGLYVEQYF
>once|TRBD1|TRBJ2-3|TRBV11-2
TGTGCCAGCACCCCCGTAACAGGGGTATATGACACAGATACGCAGTATTTT
CASTPVTGVYDTDTQYF
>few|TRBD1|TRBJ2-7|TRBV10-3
TGTGCCATCAGTGGATCCACGGGACAGGGTGGCGAGCAGTACTTC
CAISGSTGQGGEQYF
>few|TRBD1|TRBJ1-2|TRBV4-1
TGCGCCAGCAGCCAACAGGTGACAGGGACTACTGGCTACACCTTC
CASSQQVTGTTGYTF
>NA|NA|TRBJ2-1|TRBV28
TGTGCCAGCAGGTTGGACAGCAATGAGCAGTTCTTC
CASRLDSNEQFF
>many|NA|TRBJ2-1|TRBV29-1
TGCAGCGTTGGGGGAGAAGGGGTTAATGAGCAGTTCTTC
CSVGGEGVNEQFF
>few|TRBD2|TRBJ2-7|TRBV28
TGTGCCAGCACCCCGGAAGCGGGAGAAATGTACTACGAGCAGTACTTC
CASTPEAGEMYYEQYF
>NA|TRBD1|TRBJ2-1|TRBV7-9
TGTGCCAGCAGCCGCCGGGACAGGGTTTCCTACAATGAGCAGTTCTTC
CASSRRDRVSYNEQFF
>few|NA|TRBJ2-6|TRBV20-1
TGCAGTGCTAGACGGTTGGGGGTTGGGGCCAACGTCCTGACTTTC
CSARRLGVGANVLTF
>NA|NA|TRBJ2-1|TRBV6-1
TGTGCCAGCAAATCTCTAGAGCCGAATGAGCAGTTCTTC
CASKSLEPNEQFF
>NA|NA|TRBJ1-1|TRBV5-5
TGTGCCAGCAGCTCTCATCCCAGGTCCTCAGCGAACACTGAAGCTTTCTTT
CASSSHPRSSANTEAFF
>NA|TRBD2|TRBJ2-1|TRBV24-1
TGTGCCACCAGTGCCCAAATGATTAGCGGGGGGGCGAACAATGAGCAGTTCTTC
CATSAQMISGGANNEQFF
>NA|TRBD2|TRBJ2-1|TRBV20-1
TGCAGTGCTGGCGGGACTAGCGGGGGAGATGAGCAGTTCTTC
CSAGGTSGGDEQFF
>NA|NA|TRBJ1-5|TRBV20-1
TGCAGTGCTGGCCGCGTGGGAAATCAGCCCCAGCATTTT
CSAGRVGNQPQHF
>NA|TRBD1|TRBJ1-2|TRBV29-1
TGCAGCGCGGGACAGAACTATGGCCACACCTTC
CSAGQNYGHTF
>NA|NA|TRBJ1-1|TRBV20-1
TGCAGTGCTAGAGGAGGGAAAGGAAACACTGAAGCTTTCTTT
CSARGGKGNTEAFF
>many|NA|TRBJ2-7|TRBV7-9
TGCGCCAGCAGCTTGGGGGGAATCTACGAGCAGTACTTC
CASSLGGIYEQYF
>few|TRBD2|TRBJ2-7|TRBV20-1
TGCAGTGCTCGAAGCGGGGGTCGGGACGAGCAGTACTTC
CSARSGGRDEQYF
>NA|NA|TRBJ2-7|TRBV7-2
TGTGCCAGCAGCATCCTGAGACGGAACTCCTACGAGCAGTACTTC
CASSILRRNSYEQYF
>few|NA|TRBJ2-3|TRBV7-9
TGTGCCAGCAGGGCCGAGGGCGCTTTGAGCACAGATACGCAGTATTTT
CASRAEGALSTDTQYF
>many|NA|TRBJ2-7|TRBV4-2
TGTGCCAGCAGCCAGGGGGACGGTTACTACGAGCAGTACTTC
CASSQGDGYYEQYF
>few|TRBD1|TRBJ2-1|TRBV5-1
TGCGCCAGCAGCCCTACCTTCGGACAGGGGAACAATGAGCAGTTCTTC
CASSPTFGQGNNEQFF
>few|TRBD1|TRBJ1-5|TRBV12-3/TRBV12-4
TGTGCCAGCAGTACTGACAGGGACGGCAATCAGCCCCAGCATTTT
CASSTDRDGNQPQHF
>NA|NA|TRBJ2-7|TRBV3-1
TGTGCCAGCAGCCACACTGAAAACAATGAGCAGTACTTC
CASSHTENNEQYF
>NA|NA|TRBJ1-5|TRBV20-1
TGCAGTGCTAGATACTCGGGCAAAAGCAATCAGCCCCAGCATTTT
CSARYSGKSNQPQHF
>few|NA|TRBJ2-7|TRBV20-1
TGCAGTGCTAGAGACCTCCGCCGAGAGGGGCTCTACGAGCAGTACTTC
CSARDLRREGLYEQYF
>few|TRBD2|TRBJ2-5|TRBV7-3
TGTGCCAGCAGCTTTTCTAGCGGGGGGCAAGAGACCCAGTACTTC
CASSFSSGGQETQYF
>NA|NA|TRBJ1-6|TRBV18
TGTGCCAGCTCCGGCGGCGGTGTAACACCCCTCCACTTT
CASSGGGVTPLHF
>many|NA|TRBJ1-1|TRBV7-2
TGTGCCAGCAGCTTATTAGGATTGAACACTGAAGCTTTCTTT
CASSLLGLNTEAFF
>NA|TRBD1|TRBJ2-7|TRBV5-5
TGTGCCAGCACCAATGTGTACTTCCGGGACAGGGTCTACGAGCAGTACTTC
CASTNVYFRDRVYEQYF
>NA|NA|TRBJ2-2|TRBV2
TGTGCCAGCAGTGAAGTTGAGGAAACCGGGGAGCTGTTTTTT
CASSEVEETGELFF
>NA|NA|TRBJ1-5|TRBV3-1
TGTGCCAGCAGCCAAGGGGCTCTTACAGGGAATCAGCCCCAGCATTTT
CASSQGALTGNQPQHF
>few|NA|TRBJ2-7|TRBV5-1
TGCGCCAGCAACCACGATGCCCTGGGGGAGGCCTACTACGAGCAGTACTTC
CASNHDALGEAYYEQYF